Shown below are 27 T cell receptor beta chains from a single sample sequenced in a study of tumor and adjacent non-tumor tissue in lung cancer. RNA was extracted from bulk tissue without any cell sorting. Three rounds of nested PCR, following a modified ARM-PCR protocol, produced the TCRbeta library. A single record per CDR3 protein comes from TCRdb applying MiXCR to the multiplex PCR reads. The sample has about 200,000 distinct CDR3 sequences; 71% are singletons. The sequenced material came from lung tumor tissue. These receptors all come from a man aged 55-75 years with non-small cell lung cancer.

For this clonotype: Since a much larger clone is just one base distant, this may be a read error. This chain connects TRBV12-3 or TRBV12-4 to TRBJ2-1; 10 bases line up with TRBD1. Trimming at V came to 5 bases and at J to 4 bases, leaving 8 bases not matched to a gene. The CDR3 loop spans 16 amino acids. CDR3 in DNA: TGTGCCAGCAGTACGATGACAGGGGGCCCTTACAATGAGCAGTTCTTC. Its translation: CASSTMTGGPYNEQFF.

About this clonotype itself: One end of the junction does not line up with germline, which may come from a read error. The CDR3: CTSSVSSWGNQPQHF. CDR3 DNA sequence: TGCACCAGCAGTGTTTCCAGCTGGGGCAATCAGCCCCAACATTTT. The chain joins TRBV10-2 to TRBJ1-5; possibly TRBD1 for D (5 bases). Germline V gene lookup returns CDR1 WSHSY and CDR2 SAAADI. This CDR3 is 15 amino acids long.

With respect to this clonotype: One junction end does not reproduce the germline sequence, and a read error may be involved. The CDR3 sequence is CSANREAGTDMQYF. The CDR3 nucleotides read TGCAGTGCTAATAGGGAGGCGGGCACAGATATGCAGTATTTT. This chain connects TRBV20-1 to TRBJ2-3, with a weak D call TRBD2 (6 bases). Germline lookup yields CDR1 DFQATT and CDR2 SNEGSKA (reference sequence). The CDR3 runs 14 residues.

The chain couples TRBV20-1 to TRBJ2-7; 8 nucleotides agree with TRBD2. CDR1 is DFQATT and CDR2 is SNEGSKA in the germline V gene (reference sequence). The V and J ends lost 3 bases and 2 bases, in that order; junction bases with no gene match: 6. The CDR3 has 14 amino acids. In nucleotides, the CDR3 is TGCAGTGCTAGCCCCGGCGGGAGGACCTACGAGCAGTACTTC. This sequence encodes CSASPGGRTYEQYF.

Of note for this clonotype: It may be a read error: a sequence one base away is much more abundant. The rearrangement uses TRBV20-1 and TRBJ1-5; D perhaps matches TRBD1 (6 bases). CDR3 length equals 15 residues. Per germline, CDR1 DFQATT and CDR2 SNEGSKA (reference sequence). With 3 bases removed from V and 4 bases from J, the gap between germline ends came to 16 bases. For the CDR3, the DNA is TGCAGTGCTAGGCCGACGGACAGTAAGAATCAGCCCCAGCATTTT. Protein: CSARPTDSKNQPQHF.

As for this clonotype: The junction differs from germline at one of its ends, possibly a read error. This sequence joins TRBV11-2 and TRBJ2-1, with D possibly matching TRBD1 (5 bases). Germline values: CDR1 SGHAT, CDR2 FQNNGV. The CDR3 totals 12 residues. The CDR3 protein is CASSQGTPEELF. The CDR3 DNA reads TGTGCCAGCAGCCAGGGCACCCCTGAGGAGCTCTTC.

The chain is built from TRBV11-2 and TRBJ2-1, with 8 bases identical to TRBD2. The trim removed 1 base at V and 7 bases at J, leaving 9 bases unmatched. Germline lookup yields CDR1 SGHAT and CDR2 FQNNGV. The CDR3 sequence is 16 residues long. The CDR3 sequence is CASSLAGGTAANEQFF. The DNA for the CDR3 is TGTGCCAGCAGCTTAGCGGGGGGGACTGCTGCAAATGAGCAGTTCTTC.

The V gene is TRBV5-4, the J gene TRBJ2-7; D call uncertain. Trimming took 1 base from V and 3 from J, leaving 8 bases between them. Germline assignment: CDR1 SGHNT and CDR2 YYREEE (reference sequence). This CDR3 contains 13 residues. CDR3 protein: CASSLRQNYEQYF. CDR3 DNA: TGTGCCAGCAGCTTGCGTCAGAACTACGAGCAGTACTTC. Supplemented by reference TRBV5-4 and TRBJ2-7, the full variable domain reads ETGVTQSPTHLIKTRGQQVTLRCSSQSGHNTVSWYQQALGQGPQFIFQYYREEENGRGNFPPRFSGLQFPNYSSELNVNALELDDSALYLCASSLRQNYEQYFGPGTRLTVT.

The chain is built from TRBV5-5 and TRBJ1-1; D uncertain. Trimming took off 4 bases at V and 1 base at J, with 8 bases between the two ends. The CDR3 length is 13 residues. Germline CDR1 and CDR2: SGHKS and YYEKEE (reference sequence). As DNA, the CDR3 is TGTGCCAGCAGCCCGATATGGAACACTGAAGCTTTCTTT. It is translated as CASSPIWNTEAFF.

With respect to this clonotype: The junction departs from germline at one end; a sequencing error may be responsible. This chain joins TRBV5-6 and TRBJ2-2, with 8 bases matching TRBD2. From germline, CDR1 is SGHDT and CDR2 YYEEEE. The CDR3 spans 17 residues. The CDR3 region is CASSPLWTGGNIGELFF. The CDR3 region has the DNA TGTGCCAGCAGCCCCCTCTGGACGGGAGGGAACATCGGGGAGCTGTTTTTT.

This clonotype was picked up a small number of times. The rearrangement uses TRBV13 and TRBJ1-3; 7 bases agree with TRBD1. Germline loops: CDR1 PRHDT, CDR2 FYEKMQ (reference sequence). The CDR3 sequence is 15 residues long. Trimming took 4 bases from V and 5 from J; bases not matched to a gene: 8. CDR3 DNA: TGTGCCAGCAGCTACCGATGGGACAGCCGAAACACCATATATTTT. The encoded protein is CASSYRWDSRNTIYF. Full variable domain (rest looked up from reference TRBV13 and TRBJ1-3): AAGVIQSPRHLIKEKRETATLKCYPIPRHDTVYWYQQGPGQDPQFLISFYEKMQSDKGSIPDRFSAQQFSDYHSELNMSSLELGDSALYFCASSYRWDSRNTIYFGEGSWLTVV.

This chain's CDR3 is CASSLESGPQGVAKNIQYF. CDR3 nucleotides: TGCGCCAGCAGCCTAGAATCCGGACCTCAAGGGGTAGCCAAAAACATTCAGTACTTC. The chain is built from TRBV4-1 and TRBJ2-4; a weak D match, TRBD1 (5 bases). In germline, CDR1 is MGHRA, CDR2 YSYEKL. CDR3 length equals 19 residues. V gave up 4 bases and J gave up 0 bases, with 22 bases separating them.

This clonotype was counted a few times. The CDR3 DNA reads as TGTGCCAGCAGCCAAGGGATTGCTGGGGCCAACGTCCTGACTTTC. Amino acid sequence: CASSQGIAGANVLTF. V is TRBV4-2 and J is TRBJ2-6; the D is unclear. Germline V gene lookup returns CDR1 LGHNA and CDR2 YNFKEQ. CDR3 length: 15 residues. The germline V and J ends were trimmed by 1 base and 2 bases, with 6 bases remaining between them.

The V gene is TRBV29-1, the J gene TRBJ2-7; D is unresolved. Per germline, CDR1 SQVTM and CDR2 ANQGSEA. This CDR3 is 10 amino acids long. As DNA, the CDR3 is TGCTCGACTGGAACCTACGAGCAGTACTTC. Its protein product is CSTGTYEQYF.

This clonotype was observed a single time. A junction end diverges from the germline sequence, so it may reflect a read error. This chain joins TRBV11-3 and TRBJ2-7; 7 positions agree with TRBD2. CDR1 and CDR2 from the germline V gene are SGHNT and YENEEA. This CDR3 spans 16 amino acids. CDR3 DNA: TGTGCTAGCAGCTTAGTCGGGACTACCATCTCCTACGAGCAGTACTTC. It codes for CASSLVGTTISYEQYF.

Note on this clonotype: At one of its ends the junction is not consistent with the germline gene, which may arise from a read error. This chain links TRBV11-3 with TRBJ2-7, with TRBD2 as a possible D gene (6 bases). This CDR3 is 14 amino acids long. Germline CDR1 SGHNT, CDR2 YENEEA. The DNA for the CDR3 is TGTACCAGCAGCCCGCGGGATAGGGACTACGAGCAGTACTTC. Protein product: CTSSPRDRDYEQYF.

J is TRBJ2-7 and V is TRBV4-1, with 8 nucleotides matching TRBD1. The germline CDR1 and CDR2 sequences are MGHRA and YSYEKL. This CDR3 contains 18 residues. V dropped 4 bases and J dropped 4; count of bases not matched to a gene: 18. The CDR3: CASSLERIGTGSGYEQYF. The CDR3 DNA reads as TGCGCCAGCAGCCTAGAACGTATCGGGACAGGCTCTGGGTACGAGCAGTACTTC.

To note about this clonotype: Its ends do not fully match the called genes, so a read error is possible. The chain is built from TRBV11-2 and TRBJ2-2; the D gene is possibly TRBD2 (6 bases). CDR1 is SGHAT, CDR2 FQNNGV, per germline. The CDR3 sequence is 16 residues long. Here the CDR3 reads CASSLGGLLNTGELFF. The CDR3, as DNA: TGTGCCAGCAGCTTAGGGGGACTTCTGAACACCGGGGAACTGTTTTTT.

As concerns this clonotype: It may be a read error: a sequence one base away is much more abundant. The chain couples TRBV20-1 to TRBJ1-5; possibly TRBD1 for D (6 bases). There are 15 residues in the CDR3. Germline V gene lookup returns CDR1 DFQATT and CDR2 SNEGSKA (reference sequence). Here the CDR3 reads CNARGDIHSNQPQHF. DNA for the CDR3: TGCAATGCTAGAGGGGACATACATAGCAATCAGCCCCAGCATTTT.

The rearrangement links TRBV20-1 to TRBJ2-5; 7 bases align to TRBD2. The trim removed 7 bases at V and 2 bases at J, leaving 7 bases unmatched. The CDR3 sequence is 13 residues long. Germline V CDR1 and CDR2: DFQATT, SNEGSKA (reference sequence). The CDR3 DNA reads as TGCAGTGTTAAGGGCGGGGGACAAGAGACCCAGTACTTC. Its translation is CSVKGGGQETQYF.

About this clonotype itself: An end of the junction differs from the germline gene, which may be a read error. The CDR3 here is CSVSRLATWKEIQYF. CDR3 coding DNA: TGCAGCGTTTCCCGACTAGCGACATGGAAAGAGATCCAGTACTTC. This chain joins TRBV29-1 and TRBJ2-5; 8 bases are shared with TRBD2. This CDR3 has 15 residues. In germline, CDR1 is SQVTM, CDR2 ANQGSEA. Full variable domain (rest looked up from reference TRBV29-1 and TRBJ2-5): SAVISQKPSRDICQRGTSLTIQCQVDSQVTMMFWYRQQPGQSLTLIATANQGSEATYESGFVIDKFPISRPNLTFSTLTVSNMSPEDSSIYLCSVSRLATWKEIQYFGPGTRLLVL.

The table lists this clonotype with a few counts. The rearrangement joins TRBV5-4 to TRBJ1-2; weak D call: TRBD1 (6 bases). The CDR3 runs to 14 residues. V dropped 4 bases and J dropped 5 bases, with 15 bases sitting between them. Germline V gives CDR1 SGHNT, CDR2 YYREEE (reference sequence). Here the CDR3 DNA reads TGTGCCAGCAGCCGGGGGGGCCAGGATTATGGCTACACCTTC. It translates to CASSRGGQDYGYTF. The whole variable domain, remainder taken from reference TRBV5-4 and TRBJ1-2, is ETGVTQSPTHLIKTRGQQVTLRCSSQSGHNTVSWYQQALGQGPQFIFQYYREEENGRGNFPPRFSGLQFPNYSSELNVNALELDDSALYLCASSRGGQDYGYTFGSGTRLTVV.

The chain employs TRBV20-1 and TRBJ2-1, with TRBD2 identical over 7 bases. The CDR3 is made up of 14 amino acids. CDR1 and CDR2 (germline): DFQATT, SNEGSKA (reference sequence). The trim removed 3 bases at V and 2 bases at J, leaving 4 bases unmatched. This CDR3 reads CSASASGAYNEQFF. In nucleotides, the CDR3 is TGCAGTGCTAGTGCGAGCGGGGCCTACAATGAGCAGTTCTTC.

Concerning this clonotype itself: An end of the junction does not agree with germline; a read error may underlie this. The rearrangement joins TRBV11-1 to TRBJ2-1; the D is unclear. Germline V CDR1 and CDR2: SGHAT, FQDESV (reference sequence). CDR3 length equals 12 residues. The CDR3 protein is CASSLRNYEQFF. CDR3 coding DNA: TGTGCAAGCAGCTTAAGAAACTATGAGCAGTTCTTC.

This chain joins TRBV11-3 and TRBJ1-6; maybe TRBD1 (5 bases). This CDR3 comprises 18 residues. Per germline, CDR1 SGHNT and CDR2 YENEEA. Trimming pared 1 base from V and 6 bases from J, leaving 19 bases between. The DNA of the CDR3 is TGTGCCAGCAGCTTAGGACAGTATGCCACCGGCGTTAATTCACCCCTCCACTTT. As protein: CASSLGQYATGVNSPLHF.

In the case of this clonotype: A junction boundary mismatches the germline segment, possibly from a read error. The chain recombines TRBV12-3 or TRBV12-4 with TRBJ2-7, with D perhaps matching TRBD1 (6 bases). The CDR3 loop spans 12 amino acids. The CDR3 nucleotides read TGTGTCAGCAGTCCCAGGGGCTACGAGCAGTACTTC. Translation gives CVSSPRGYEQYF.

A word on this clonotype: A much larger clone sits a single nucleotide away, making a read error possible. This chain links TRBV20-1 with TRBJ1-2, with D perhaps TRBD1 (5 bases). The germline V gene encodes CDR1 DFQATT and CDR2 SNEGSKA (reference sequence). The CDR3 sequence is 13 residues long. V was trimmed by 3 bases and J by 1 base, leaving 9 bases between them. The chain's CDR3 is CSASPGGNYGYTF. The CDR3 DNA sequence: TGCAGTGCTAGTCCGGGGGGTAACTATGGCTACACCTTC.